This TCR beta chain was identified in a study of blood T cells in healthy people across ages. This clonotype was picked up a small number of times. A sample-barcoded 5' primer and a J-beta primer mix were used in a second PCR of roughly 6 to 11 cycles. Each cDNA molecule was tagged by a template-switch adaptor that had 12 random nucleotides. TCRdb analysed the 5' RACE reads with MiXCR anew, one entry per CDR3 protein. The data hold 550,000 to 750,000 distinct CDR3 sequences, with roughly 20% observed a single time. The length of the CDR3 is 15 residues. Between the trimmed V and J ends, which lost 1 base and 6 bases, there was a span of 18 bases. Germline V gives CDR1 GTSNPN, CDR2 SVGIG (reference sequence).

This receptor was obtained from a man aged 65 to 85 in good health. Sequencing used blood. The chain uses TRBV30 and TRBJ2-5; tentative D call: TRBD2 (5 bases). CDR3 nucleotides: TGTGCCTGGAGTGGTCCCGAACCGGGGAGAAAGACCCAGTACTTC. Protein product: CAWSGPEPGRKTQYF.